The 25 T cell receptor beta chains listed next were all sequenced from one sample in a study of T cell changes during pregnancy in multiple sclerosis (dated by TCRdb to the late 2010s). Library prep was done by the immunoSEQ multiplex PCR assay. Sourced from immuneACCESS, this table was stored by TCRdb with only in-frame sequences that have V and J called. A share of the clones is absent; for the studies checked, an unresolved V gene accounts for under half, and the remainder has no known explanation. Present in this sample are about 53,000 clones, approximately 91% of which were seen just once. The ten largest clones add up to less than 0.5% of the sample. The sample here was CD4+ T cells from peripheral blood mononuclear cells, taken in the third trimester of pregnancy. All receptors come from a female donor with multiple sclerosis, enrolled in a pregnancy study.

The chain couples TRBV10-3 to TRBJ1-1, with a weak D call TRBD1 (6 bases). There are 15 residues in the CDR3. V gave up 0 bases and J gave up 6 bases, with 14 bases separating them. Germline assignment: CDR1 ENHRY and CDR2 SYGVKD. The CDR3 DNA is TGTGCCATCAGTGAGTCGGGACAAAAAGGCGCTGAAGCTTTCTTT. It codes for CAISESGQKGAEAFF.

V usage is TRBV2 and J usage is TRBJ1-5; D uncertain. Germline CDR1 and CDR2: SNHLY and FYNNEI. Trimming removed 3 bases at V and 9 bases at J, with 9 bases between. The CDR3 covers 12 residues. The CDR3 DNA reads as TGTGCCAGCAGTGATCCCCCGGGGCCCCAGCATTTT. It codes for CASSDPPGPQHF.

J is TRBJ2-5 and V is TRBV5-6; D possibly corresponds to TRBD1 (5 bases). The CDR3 consists of 12 residues. CDR1 and CDR2 (germline): SGHDT, YYEEEE. Trimming cost V 0 bases and J 5 bases, with 5 bases left between them. CDR3 protein: CASSLAGETQYF. The CDR3 bases are TGTGCCAGCAGCTTGGCAGGGGAGACCCAGTACTTC.

The chain links TRBV19 to TRBJ1-1; D uncertain. CDR1 is LNHDA, CDR2 SQIVND, per germline (reference sequence). The ends were cut back, 6 bases at V and 7 bases at J, with 15 bases in the middle. The length of the CDR3 is 13 residues. CDR3 DNA sequence: TGTGCCAGTAGCCAAAACCGGGGAGTTGAAGCTTTCTTT. Its translation is CASSQNRGVEAFF.

V gene TRBV2 combines with J gene TRBJ1-2; 11 positions match TRBD1. This CDR3 region has 14 residues. The germline CDR1 and CDR2 sequences are SNHLY and FYNNEI. Unmatched junction bases numbered 3, after V lost 6 bases and J lost 3 bases. For the CDR3, the DNA is TGTGCCAGCAGCGGGGACAGGGGGGACTATGGCTACACCTTC. Protein: CASSGDRGDYGYTF.

With regard to this clone: One end of the junction is discordant with germline, which a read error may explain. CDR3 sequence (DNA): TGTGCCAGCAGCCTCACAGGAGGGGGCTCTCGAAACACCATATATTTT. Its translation is CASSLTGGGSRNTIYF. The chain uses TRBV14 and TRBJ1-3; 7 bases map to TRBD1. The V gene's germline CDR1 is SGHDN and CDR2 FVKESK. The CDR3 loop spans 16 amino acids.

In DNA form, the CDR3 reads TGTGCCAGCTCCAGGGTGCAGACTAATGAAAAACTGTTTTTT. It is translated as CASSRVQTNEKLFF. This chain joins TRBV6-5 and TRBJ1-4, with D possibly TRBD1 on 5 matching bases. In germline, CDR1 is MNHEY, CDR2 SVGAGI. V lost 8 bases and J 2 bases, leaving 12 bases between the germline ends. The CDR3 extends over 14 amino acids.

The rearrangement uses TRBV6-1 and TRBJ2-7, with a tentative D call TRBD2 (6 bases). Deletions cut 7 bases from V and 6 bases from J, with 22 bases between. This CDR3 has 15 residues. The V gene's germline CDR1 is MNHNS and CDR2 SASEGT. CDR3 bases: TGTGCCAGCAAGGATAGGGGACTGGCCCTCTTCGAGCAGTACTTC. Amino acid sequence: CASKDRGLALFEQYF.

The V and J genes are TRBV18 and TRBJ2-1; the D gene is possibly TRBD1 (5 bases). The CDR3 runs to 14 residues. Germline V gene lookup returns CDR1 KGHSH and CDR2 LQKENI. V shed 0 bases and J shed 7 bases, with 10 bases lying between them. The CDR3 spells CASSPPSGLNEQFF. The CDR3 DNA sequence: TGTGCCAGCTCACCACCCTCAGGGTTGAATGAGCAGTTCTTC.

The genes are TRBV10-3 and TRBJ1-3; D remains ambiguous. Trimming removed 1 base from V and 3 bases from J, with 7 bases in between. Germline V CDR1 and CDR2: ENHRY, SYGVKD. CDR3 size: 14 residues. CDR3 loop: CAISELGGGNTIYF. CDR3 sequence (DNA): TGTGCCATCAGTGAGTTAGGAGGTGGAAACACCATATATTTT.

The chain recombines TRBV15 with TRBJ2-7; 7 bases align to TRBD2. Per the germline V gene, CDR1 is LNHNV and CDR2 is YYDKDF (reference sequence). This CDR3 comprises 15 residues. Losses at the gene ends were 0 bases for V and 2 bases for J; bases not matched to a gene: 4. CDR3 coding DNA: TGTGCCACCAGCAGAGAAGGTGGGGGGGCCTACGAGCAGTACTTC. The encoded protein is CATSREGGGAYEQYF. Full variable domain (rest looked up from reference TRBV15 and TRBJ2-7): DAMVIQNPRYQVTQFGKPVTLSCSQTLNHNVMYWYQQKSSQAPKLLFHYYDKDFNNEADTPDNFQSRRPNTSFCFLDIRSPGLGDTAMYLCATSREGGGAYEQYFGPGTRLTVT.

A single count supports this clone. CDR3 sequence (DNA): TGTGCCAGTAGCTCCGGGACAGGGATCGTTAGCAATCAGCCCCAGCATTTT. Translating gives CASSSGTGIVSNQPQHF. V is TRBV19 and J is TRBJ1-5; 9 nucleotides agree with TRBD1. The J segment lost 0 bases and the V segment lost 6 bases, leaving 9 bases of the junction unmatched. In germline, CDR1 is LNHDA, CDR2 SQIVND (reference sequence). This CDR3 has 17 amino acids.

The CDR3 here is CASSYDFSAGELFF. The CDR3 DNA reads as TGTGCCAGCAGTTACGACTTTTCCGCCGGGGAGCTGTTTTTT. This sequence joins TRBV6-5 and TRBJ2-2; D call uncertain. The ends were cut back, 2 bases at V and 6 bases at J, with 10 bases in the middle. The CDR3 has 14 residues. Germline loops: CDR1 MNHEY, CDR2 SVGAGI.

The chain carries TRBV7-9 and TRBJ1-3; D is uncertain. CDR1 is SEHNR and CDR2 is FQNEAQ in the germline V gene (reference sequence). Trimming took off 7 bases at V and 4 bases at J, with 17 bases between the two ends. This CDR3 comprises 15 residues. CDR3 nucleotides: TGTGCCAGCAAACCGCCGTATAGACTCGGAAACACCATATATTTT. This translates into CASKPPYRLGNTIYF.

V gene TRBV29-1 combines with J gene TRBJ2-1, with 7 positions matching TRBD2. The length of the CDR3 is 14 residues. The germline CDR1 and CDR2 sequences are SQVTM and ANQGSEA. Losses at the gene ends were 1 base for V and 8 bases for J; bases not matched to a gene: 8. CDR3 region: CSVEVAGVSHEQFF. The DNA of the CDR3 is TGCAGCGTTGAAGTTGCGGGGGTGTCGCATGAGCAGTTCTTC.

This chain links TRBV6-1 with TRBJ2-7; a weak D match, TRBD2 (6 bases). Trimming removed 0 bases from V and 3 bases from J, with 9 bases in between. The CDR3 loop spans 14 amino acids. Germline V lookup: CDR1 MNHNS, CDR2 SASEGT. The CDR3 region is CASSEALGGYEQYF. CDR3 nucleotides: TGTGCCAGCAGTGAAGCGCTGGGGGGCTACGAGCAGTACTTC.

The rearrangement uses TRBV6-6 and TRBJ2-3; 10 nucleotides align to TRBD2. This CDR3 comprises 14 residues. Germline-derived CDR1 and CDR2 are MNHNY and SVGAGI (reference sequence). The CDR3 loop is CATQISGGPDTQYF. CDR3 coding DNA: TGTGCTACCCAGATTAGCGGGGGGCCAGATACGCAGTATTTT.

The rearrangement uses TRBV10-3 and TRBJ1-2, with 9 positions matching TRBD1. Germline CDR1 ENHRY, CDR2 SYGVKD. V lost 4 bases, J lost 8 bases, and 8 bases stayed unmatched. The CDR3 sequence is 14 residues long. CDR3 DNA: TGTGCCATCAGTGCGTTACAGGGGGCAGGCGGCTACACCTTC. Its translation: CAISALQGAGGYTF.

The V gene is TRBV25-1, the J gene TRBJ1-1; D is undetermined. Deletions cut 6 bases from V and 2 bases from J, with 16 bases between. This CDR3 comprises 15 residues. Germline loops: CDR1 MGHDK, CDR2 SYGVNS. CDR3 sequence: CASRTGSLSNTEAFF. CDR3 DNA: TGTGCCAGCAGGACGGGGAGTTTATCAAACACTGAAGCTTTCTTT.

The J gene is TRBJ1-1, the V gene TRBV6-6; 7 positions match TRBD1. This CDR3 region has 13 residues. V gave up 5 bases and J gave up 7 bases; unmatched junction bases: 7. The germline gives CDR1 MNHNY, CDR2 SVGAGI (reference sequence). CDR3 sequence: CASSLTGTDEAFF. CDR3 DNA sequence: TGTGCCAGCAGTCTTACGGGGACAGATGAAGCTTTCTTT.

Only one count was recorded for this clone. The rearrangement links TRBV18 to TRBJ1-2, with no clear D. The germline V gene has CDR1 KGHSH and CDR2 LQKENI. V lost 6 bases, J lost 4 bases, and 18 bases lay in between. There are 15 residues in the CDR3. The CDR3 DNA is TGTGCCAGCTCCTACGAGCAGGAACCACCCTATGGCTACACCTTC. It translates to CASSYEQEPPYGYTF. The full variable domain, in which reference TRBV18 and TRBJ1-2 provide the parts outside the CDR3, is NAGVMQNPRHLVRRRGQEARLRCSPMKGHSHVYWYRQLPEEGLKFMVYLQKENIIDESGMPKERFSAEFPKEGPSILRIQQVVRGDSAAYFCASSYEQEPPYGYTFGSGTRLTVV.

The rearrangement uses TRBV18 and TRBJ2-2, with 10 bases aligning to TRBD1. The CDR3 consists of 16 residues. The germline V gene has CDR1 KGHSH and CDR2 LQKENI. The junction had 7 bases not matched to a gene; V was cut back by 5 bases and J by 4 bases. The CDR3 sequence is CASSSDRGPGTGELFF. CDR3 DNA: TGTGCCAGCTCATCCGACAGGGGGCCGGGCACCGGGGAGCTGTTTTTT.

The J gene is TRBJ2-7, the V gene TRBV13; possible D gene TRBD1, 6 bases. The CDR3 loop spans 17 amino acids. The V end was cut by 0 bases, the J end by 3 bases, with 18 bases between. Germline V gene data show CDR1 as PRHDT and CDR2 as FYEKMQ (reference sequence). CDR3 region: CASSLGSRDMFGYEQYF. The CDR3 DNA sequence: TGTGCCAGCAGCTTAGGTTCCCGGGACATGTTCGGCTACGAGCAGTACTTC.

The chain carries TRBV15 and TRBJ2-7, with a possible D match to TRBD1 (5 bases). V was clipped by 0 bases and J by 0 bases, with 12 bases between them. The CDR3 has 16 amino acids. Germline CDR1 is LNHNV and CDR2 is YYDKDF (reference sequence). This chain's CDR3 is CATSREVDRSSYEQYF. CDR3 in DNA: TGTGCCACCAGCAGAGAGGTAGACAGAAGCTCCTACGAGCAGTACTTC.

The chain uses TRBV19 and TRBJ1-4, with 7 positions matching TRBD1. The V gene end was trimmed by 8 bases and the J gene end by 7 bases; junction bases not matched to a gene: 7. The germline V gene encodes CDR1 LNHDA and CDR2 SQIVND (reference sequence). The CDR3 runs 13 residues. For the CDR3, the DNA is TGTGCCAGTTCCCCGAGGGGGCGTGAAAAACTGTTTTTT. This gives the protein CASSPRGREKLFF.